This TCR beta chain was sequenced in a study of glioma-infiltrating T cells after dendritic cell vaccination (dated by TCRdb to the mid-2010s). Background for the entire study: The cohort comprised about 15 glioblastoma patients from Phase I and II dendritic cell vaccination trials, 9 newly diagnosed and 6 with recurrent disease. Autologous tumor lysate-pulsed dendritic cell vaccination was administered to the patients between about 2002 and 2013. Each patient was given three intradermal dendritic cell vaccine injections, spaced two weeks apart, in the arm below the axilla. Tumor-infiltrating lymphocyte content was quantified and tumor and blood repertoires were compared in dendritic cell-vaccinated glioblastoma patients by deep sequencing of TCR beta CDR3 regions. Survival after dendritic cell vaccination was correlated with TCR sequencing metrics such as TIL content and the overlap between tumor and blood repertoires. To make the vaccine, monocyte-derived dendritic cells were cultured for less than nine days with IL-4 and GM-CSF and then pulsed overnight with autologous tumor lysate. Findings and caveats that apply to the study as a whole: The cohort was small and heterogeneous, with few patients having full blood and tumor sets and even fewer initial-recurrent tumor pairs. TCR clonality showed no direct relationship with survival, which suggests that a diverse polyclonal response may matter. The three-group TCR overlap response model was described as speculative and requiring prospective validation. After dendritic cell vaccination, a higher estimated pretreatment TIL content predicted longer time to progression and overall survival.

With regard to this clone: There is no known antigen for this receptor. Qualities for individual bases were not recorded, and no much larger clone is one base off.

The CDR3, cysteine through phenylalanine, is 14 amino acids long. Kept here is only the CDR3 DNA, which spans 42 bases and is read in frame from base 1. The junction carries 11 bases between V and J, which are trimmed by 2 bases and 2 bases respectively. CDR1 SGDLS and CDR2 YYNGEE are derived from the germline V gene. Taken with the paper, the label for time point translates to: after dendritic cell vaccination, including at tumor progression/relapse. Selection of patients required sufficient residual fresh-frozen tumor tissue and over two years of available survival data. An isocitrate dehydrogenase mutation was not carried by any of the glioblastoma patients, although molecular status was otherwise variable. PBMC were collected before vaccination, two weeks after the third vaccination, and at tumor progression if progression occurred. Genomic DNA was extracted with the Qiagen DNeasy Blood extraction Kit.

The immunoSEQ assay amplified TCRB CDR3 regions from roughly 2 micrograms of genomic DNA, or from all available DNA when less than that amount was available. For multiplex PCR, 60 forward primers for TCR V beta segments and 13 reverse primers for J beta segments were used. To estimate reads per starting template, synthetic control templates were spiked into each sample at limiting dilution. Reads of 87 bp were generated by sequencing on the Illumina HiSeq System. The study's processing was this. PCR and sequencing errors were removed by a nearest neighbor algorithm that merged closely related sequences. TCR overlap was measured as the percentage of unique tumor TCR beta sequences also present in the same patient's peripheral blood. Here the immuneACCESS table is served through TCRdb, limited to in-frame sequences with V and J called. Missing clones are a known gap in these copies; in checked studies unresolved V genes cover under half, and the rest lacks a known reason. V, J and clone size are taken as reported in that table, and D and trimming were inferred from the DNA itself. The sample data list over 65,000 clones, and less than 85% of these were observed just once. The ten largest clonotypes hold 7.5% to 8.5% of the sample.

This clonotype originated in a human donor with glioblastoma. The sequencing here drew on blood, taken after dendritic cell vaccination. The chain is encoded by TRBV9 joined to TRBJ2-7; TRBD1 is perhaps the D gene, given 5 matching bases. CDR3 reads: CASSVTTGTYEQYF. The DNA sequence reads TGTGCCAGCAGCGTCACAACAGGTACCTACGAGCAGTACTTC.